This T cell receptor beta chain was recovered during a study of shared clonotypes between healthy human individuals. Study results and caveats: The rarefaction results pointed to incomplete sorted-subset sequencing despite large depth.

A note on this clone: Its antigen is not identified.

Sequencing was performed with immunoSEQ multiplex PCR; in TCRdb, only in-frame clones are kept and a portion is missing. The table lists 2 million to 2.5 million clones, approximately 95% of them singletons. Sequenced input: naive CD4+ T cells sorted from blood. This sample's subset: CD45RA+ positively selected. The source is a man aged 18 to 29 in good health.

The chain's CDR3 is CATTSGGRQPQHF. The CDR3 nucleotides read TGTGCCACCACAAGTGGAGGGCGGCAGCCCCAGCATTTT. This sequence joins TRBV6-4 and TRBJ1-5, with no clear D. V gave up 10 bases and J gave up 7 bases, with 17 bases separating them. The CDR3 sequence is 13 residues long. The germline V gene encodes CDR1 MRHNA and CDR2 SNTAGT.